This T cell receptor (beta chain) comes out of a study of regulatory T cells in long-lasting Graves disease. CDR1 and CDR2 from the germline V gene are SGHTA and FQGNSA. Trimming removed 4 bases from V and 7 bases from J; junction bases left unmatched: 7. This CDR3 has 14 residues. Study results and caveats: Persistent disease was characterized by preferential usage of TRBV28, TRBJ1-2 and TRBJ2-5.

CDR3 regions were amplified by Arm-PCR using iRepertoire HTBI primers to build TCR beta libraries. TCRdb used MiXCR to reprocess the multiplex PCR reads, holding one entry per CDR3 protein. The sample includes about half a million distinct CDR3 sequences, roughly 22% of them seen just once. The sample holds a few counts of this clonotype. Antigen unknown. Sample time point: persistent/refractory GD, antithyroid drugs over 5 years with positive TRAb. RNA extracted from PBMCs served as the sequencing template. The sequence came from a female donor with Graves disease. The V call is TRBV7-2, the J call TRBJ1-5; 7 bases map to TRBD1. The sequences come from peripheral blood mononuclear cells (PBMCs), collected when the disease was refractory, from a patient treated with antithyroid drugs. CDR3 loop: CASSSPTGEQPQHF. The CDR3 bases are TGTGCCAGCAGCTCTCCAACAGGGGAGCAGCCCCAGCATTTT.